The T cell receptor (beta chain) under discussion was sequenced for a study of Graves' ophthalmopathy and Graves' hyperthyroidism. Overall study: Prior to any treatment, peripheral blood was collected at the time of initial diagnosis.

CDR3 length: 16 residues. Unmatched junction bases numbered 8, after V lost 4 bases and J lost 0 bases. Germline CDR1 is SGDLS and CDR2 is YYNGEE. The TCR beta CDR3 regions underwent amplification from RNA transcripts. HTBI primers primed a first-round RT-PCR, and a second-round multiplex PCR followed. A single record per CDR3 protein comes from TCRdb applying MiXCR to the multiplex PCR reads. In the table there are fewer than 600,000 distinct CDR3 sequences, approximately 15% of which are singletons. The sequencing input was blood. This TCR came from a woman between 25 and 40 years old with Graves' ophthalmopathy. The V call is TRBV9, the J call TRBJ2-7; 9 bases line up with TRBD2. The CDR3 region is CASSPLAGHPSYEQYF. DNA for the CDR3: TGTGCCAGCAGCCCTCTAGCGGGGCATCCCTCCTACGAGCAGTACTTC.